The 30 T cell receptor beta chains in this list originate from one sample, sequenced in a study of shared clonotypes between healthy human individuals. Assay used: immunoSEQ multiplex PCR; TCRdb lists only in-frame clones, some missing. The sample carries over a million clones, about four fifths recorded once. The sample consisted of memory CD4+ T cells from PBMCs. The subset: CD45RA-negative fraction. The source of these receptors is a man between 18 and 29 years old in good health. Some clones in this sample may be carry-over from other donors' samples.

V gene TRBV6-5 combines with J gene TRBJ1-1; 9 bases map to TRBD1. CDR1 is MNHEY and CDR2 is SVGAGI in the germline V gene. The CDR3 consists of 14 residues. Trimming removed 6 bases from V and 3 bases from J; junction bases left unmatched: 5. CDR3 in amino acids: CASSLGQGDTEAFF. DNA of the CDR3: TGTGCCAGCAGCTTGGGACAGGGCGACACTGAAGCTTTCTTT.

This chain connects TRBV7-2 to TRBJ1-4; D is possibly TRBD1 (5 bases). V lost 1 base and J lost 11, with 14 bases in between. CDR3 length equals 14 residues. The germline V gene has CDR1 SGHTA and CDR2 FQGNSA. The CDR3 spells CASSLGWGTGKLFF. CDR3 nucleotides: TGTGCCAGCAGCTTAGGGTGGGGGACGGGGAAACTGTTTTTT.

The chain employs TRBV28 and TRBJ1-2, with D possibly being TRBD1 (5 bases). The CDR3 sequence is 13 residues long. The germline V and J ends were trimmed by 7 bases and 2 bases, with 11 bases remaining between them. Germline V gene data show CDR1 as MDHEN and CDR2 as SYDVKM. CDR3 residues: CASTGTDNYGYTF. CDR3 DNA sequence: TGTGCCAGCACCGGGACCGACAACTATGGCTACACCTTC.

Comments on this clone: This sample also contains other DNA sequences that code for the same CDR3. The V gene is TRBV14, the J gene TRBJ2-7; no clear D gene. Germline CDR1 reads SGHDN; CDR2 reads FVKESK. Trimming removed 1 base at V and 4 bases at J, with 2 bases between. This CDR3 is built from 11 residues. CDR3 DNA: TGTGCCAGCAGCCAAGTATACGAGCAGTACTTC. Translation gives CASSQVYEQYF.

The genes are TRBV29-1 and TRBJ2-7, with a tentative D call TRBD1 (6 bases). In germline, CDR1 is SQVTM, CDR2 ANQGSEA. Trimming took off 1 base at V and 9 bases at J, with 16 bases between the two ends. The CDR3 is made up of 13 amino acids. The DNA of the CDR3 is TGCAGCGTTGAAGTCGAACAGGGTACGTGGCAGTACTTC. Protein sequence: CSVEVEQGTWQYF.

This chain joins TRBV30 and TRBJ1-3, with no clear D. The CDR3 extends over 13 amino acids. Germline V gives CDR1 GTSNPN, CDR2 SVGIG (reference sequence). V lost 4 bases and J lost 4, with 11 bases in between. CDR3 sequence reads: CAWTHQAGNTIYF. CDR3 DNA sequence: TGTGCCTGGACCCACCAGGCAGGAAACACCATATATTTT. Full variable domain (rest looked up from reference TRBV30 and TRBJ1-3): SQTIHQWPATLVQPVGSPLSLECTVEGTSNPNLYWYRQAAGRGLQLLFYSVGIGQISSEVPQNLSASRPQDRQFILSSKKLLLSDSGFYLCAWTHQAGNTIYFGEGSWLTVV.

The gene calls are TRBV6-1 and TRBJ2-1, with TRBD1 matching 8 bases. This CDR3 is built from 16 residues. Unmatched junction bases numbered 8, after V lost 2 bases and J lost 5 bases. CDR1 and CDR2 from the germline V gene are MNHNS and SASEGT. DNA of the CDR3: TGTGCCAGCAGTGAACCTCTCCGGGACAGGAACAATGAGCAGTTCTTC. This sequence encodes CASSEPLRDRNNEQFF.

This clone was observed a few times. V gene TRBV6-5 combines with J gene TRBJ1-2, with a possible D match to TRBD1 (6 bases). V lost 6 bases, J lost 8 bases, and 22 bases lay in between. Germline V gene data show CDR1 as MNHEY and CDR2 as SVGAGI. The CDR3 extends over 15 amino acids. DNA of the CDR3: TGTGCCAGCAGCAAGGGGACATGGGGAGTCGACGGCTACACCTTC. This sequence encodes CASSKGTWGVDGYTF.

V and J are TRBV7-9 and TRBJ2-7, with D tentatively TRBD1 (6 bases). Trimming removed 5 bases at V and 6 bases at J, with 14 bases between. The germline CDR1 and CDR2 sequences are SEHNR and FQNEAQ (reference sequence). The length of the CDR3 is 13 residues. The CDR3 spells CASSPNRDGEQYF. In DNA, the CDR3 is TGTGCCAGCAGCCCAAACAGGGACGGCGAGCAGTACTTC.

V usage is TRBV5-1 and J usage is TRBJ1-5, with TRBD1 identical over 7 bases. Germline V lookup: CDR1 SGHRS, CDR2 YFSETQ. This CDR3 has 13 amino acids. V dropped 3 bases and J dropped 8; count of bases not matched to a gene: 5. The CDR3 loop reads CASSSTGSEPQHF. The CDR3 region has the DNA TGCGCCAGCAGCTCGACAGGGTCAGAGCCCCAGCATTTT. Filled out from reference TRBV5-1 and TRBJ1-5, the complete variable domain reads KAGVTQTPRYLIKTRGQQVTLSCSPISGHRSVSWYQQTPGQGLQFLFEYFSETQRNKGNFPGRFSGRQFSNSRSEMNVSTLELGDSALYLCASSSTGSEPQHFGDGTRLSIL.

The chain is built from TRBV30 and TRBJ1-1; TRBD1 aligns across 7 bases. The J segment lost 6 bases and the V segment lost 8 bases, leaving 9 bases of the junction unmatched. This CDR3 has 12 residues. The germline CDR1 and CDR2 sequences are GTSNPN and SVGIG (reference sequence). CDR3 amino acids: CAAPGGGAEAFF. Here the CDR3 DNA reads TGTGCCGCCCCAGGGGGTGGCGCTGAAGCTTTCTTT.

CDR3 in amino acids: CASTASGTGDGQPQHF. DNA for the CDR3: TGTGCCAGCACCGCGTCCGGGACAGGGGACGGCCAGCCCCAGCATTTT. The gene calls are TRBV28 and TRBJ1-5; 10 bases map to TRBD1. CDR3 length: 16 residues. Germline V lookup: CDR1 MDHEN, CDR2 SYDVKM. J lost 7 bases, V lost 7 bases, and 13 bases had no gene match.

The CDR3 here is CASSVIPQVGGTHEQFF. CDR3 DNA: TGTGCCAGCAGCGTTATTCCCCAGGTGGGAGGCACACATGAGCAGTTCTTC. This rearrangement joins TRBV9 to TRBJ2-1, with TRBD2 as a possible D gene (6 bases). V was shortened by 2 bases and J by 8 bases, with 23 bases between the two germline ends. The CDR3 has 17 residues. From germline, CDR1 is SGDLS and CDR2 YYNGEE.

This chain uses TRBV5-1 with TRBJ1-1; D unresolved. Germline-derived CDR1 and CDR2 are SGHRS and YFSETQ. Trimming removed 2 bases from V and 1 base from J, with 9 bases in between. The CDR3 contains 14 residues. CDR3 region: CASSLWAANTEAFF. CDR3 nucleotide sequence: TGCGCCAGCAGCTTATGGGCCGCGAACACTGAAGCTTTCTTT.

The chain links TRBV28 to TRBJ2-3; TRBD1 matches at 8 bases. This CDR3 is 15 amino acids long. Germline V gene sequence: CDR1 MDHEN, CDR2 SYDVKM. Trimming cost V 3 bases and J 3 bases; bases outside gene matches: 5. The CDR3 nucleotides read TGTGCCAGCAGTTTGATAGGACAGGGAACAGATACGCAGTATTTT. It yields the protein CASSLIGQGTDTQYF.

The rearrangement links TRBV19 to TRBJ1-1; 8 bases match TRBD1. CDR1 and CDR2 from the germline V gene are LNHDA and SQIVND (reference sequence). The junction had 12 bases not matched to a gene; V was cut back by 7 bases and J by 11 bases. CDR3 length: 13 residues. The CDR3 loop reads CASIQGAYYGAFF. As DNA, the CDR3 is TGTGCCAGTATTCAGGGGGCGTATTACGGGGCTTTCTTT.

The chain couples TRBV2 to TRBJ2-5; TRBD1 matches at 7 bases. Germline CDR1 SNHLY, CDR2 FYNNEI. This CDR3 is built from 14 residues. Trimming removed 6 bases from V and 2 bases from J; junction bases left unmatched: 6. Here the CDR3 DNA reads TGTGCCAGCAGCCCCTGGACAGGTCAAGAGACCCAGTACTTC. Protein: CASSPWTGQETQYF.

Remarks on this clone: This CDR3 is also generated by other DNA sequences in the sample. This chain joins TRBV2 and TRBJ2-5; the D gene is possibly TRBD1 (6 bases). The germline CDR1 and CDR2 sequences are SNHLY and FYNNEI. The CDR3 is 13 residues long. The V end lost 6 bases, the J end lost 1 base, and 9 bases lay between the germline ends. DNA for the CDR3: TGTGCCAGCAGCGGACAGACCCAAGAGACCCAGTACTTC. This translates into CASSGQTQETQYF.

Points on this clone: Other DNA sequences within the sample encode an identical CDR3. The chain employs TRBV5-1 and TRBJ2-3; D may be TRBD1 or TRBD2 (5 bases each). V lost 10 bases, J lost 0 bases, and 15 bases lay in between. This CDR3 region has 14 residues. CDR1 and CDR2 (germline): SGHRS, YFSETQ. The CDR3 sequence: CASRGGPSTDTQYF. The CDR3 DNA reads as TGCGCCTCCCGGGGCGGACCTAGCACAGATACGCAGTATTTT.

This sequence joins TRBV11-1 and TRBJ1-1; 9 nucleotides agree with TRBD1. The CDR3 spans 15 residues. The germline V gene encodes CDR1 SGHAT and CDR2 FQDESV (reference sequence). After removal of 1 base from V and 5 bases from J, the junction contained 5 bases not matched to a gene. The CDR3 DNA is TGTGCCAGCAGCTTAGGCGGGGACAGGGCGACTGAAGCTTTCTTT. Translation gives CASSLGGDRATEAFF.

As to this clone: This CDR3 is also generated by other DNA sequences in the sample. The CDR3 sequence: CASSPGTAYNEQFF. The CDR3 nucleotides are TGTGCCAGCTCACCAGGGACAGCTTACAATGAGCAGTTCTTC. This sequence joins TRBV18 and TRBJ2-1; 7 positions match TRBD1. Looked up from germline, CDR1 is KGHSH and CDR2 is LQKENI. The CDR3 sequence is 14 residues long. V trimming: 2 bases; J trimming: 4 bases; junction bases outside the gene matches: 2.

This chain joins TRBV7-9 and TRBJ2-7, with 8 bases lining up with TRBD1. V lost 5 bases to trimming and J lost 5 bases; unmatched junction nucleotides: 8. CDR1 and CDR2 from the germline V gene are SEHNR and FQNEAQ (reference sequence). This CDR3 spans 14 amino acids. The CDR3 coding sequence is TGTGCCAGCAGCACTTCGACAGGGGAGCACGAGCAGTACTTC. It encodes CASSTSTGEHEQYF.

This clone turned up a few times. This sequence joins TRBV11-1 and TRBJ2-5; 8 bases are a match to TRBD1. The length of the CDR3 is 15 residues. The germline V gene has CDR1 SGHAT and CDR2 FQDESV (reference sequence). V was pared by 5 bases and J by 5 bases, with 10 bases of the junction left unmatched. The CDR3 DNA sequence: TGTGCCAGCAGCACCGGGACAGGTGACAGGGAGACCCAGTACTTC. This translates into CASSTGTGDRETQYF.

The chain recombines TRBV7-2 with TRBJ2-5; no definite D call. CDR1 is SGHTA, CDR2 FQGNSA, per germline. The CDR3 contains 14 residues. Trimming left V 2 bases short and J 0 bases short, with 7 bases between. CDR3 residues: CASSLSPYQETQYF. Here the CDR3 DNA reads TGTGCCAGCAGCTTAAGCCCCTACCAAGAGACCCAGTACTTC.

V gene TRBV27 combines with J gene TRBJ2-1; 14 bases match TRBD2. Germline V gives CDR1 MNHEY, CDR2 SMNVEV (reference sequence). Unmatched junction bases numbered 13, after V lost 5 bases and J lost 7 bases. CDR3 length equals 18 residues. The CDR3 spells CASSPAGTSGSPWNEQFF. The CDR3 DNA sequence: TGTGCCAGCAGTCCCGCCGGGACTAGCGGGAGTCCGTGGAATGAGCAGTTCTTC.

The chain joins TRBV28 to TRBJ2-2; either TRBD1 or TRBD2 may supply D (6 bases each). CDR1 is MDHEN and CDR2 is SYDVKM in the germline V gene. The CDR3 extends over 15 amino acids. Trimming took 7 bases from V and 4 from J, leaving 16 bases between them. CDR3 in DNA: TGTGCCAGCACAAGGGGGGATAGTAGCACCGGGGAGCTGTTTTTT. Residues: CASTRGDSSTGELFF. Combining the CDR3 with reference TRBV28 and TRBJ2-2 gives the whole variable domain DVKVTQSSRYLVKRTGEKVFLECVQDMDHENMFWYRQDPGLGLRLIYFSYDVKMKEKGDIPEGYSVSREKKERFSLILESASTNQTSMYLCASTRGDSSTGELFFGEGSRLTVL.

V usage is TRBV6-5 and J usage is TRBJ2-7; 9 bases match TRBD2. The V gene's germline CDR1 is MNHEY and CDR2 SVGAGI. V shed 6 bases and J 3 bases; nucleotides not matched to a gene: 6. There are 14 residues in the CDR3. CDR3: CASRLASGNYEQYF. In nucleotides, the CDR3 is TGTGCCAGCAGACTAGCTAGCGGGAACTACGAGCAGTACTTC.

The chain links TRBV28 to TRBJ1-1; D remains unclear. This CDR3 is 15 amino acids long. The germline V gene has CDR1 MDHEN and CDR2 SYDVKM. Trimming took 4 bases from V and 0 from J, leaving 12 bases between them. This chain's CDR3 is CASSSAGRMNTEAFF. As DNA, the CDR3 is TGTGCCAGCAGTTCCGCCGGCAGGATGAACACTGAAGCTTTCTTT.

V gene TRBV30 combines with J gene TRBJ2-1; TRBD2 aligns across 10 bases. The CDR3 extends over 15 amino acids. V shed 3 bases, J shed 4 bases, and the junction held 6 bases outside the gene matches. Germline loops: CDR1 GTSNPN, CDR2 SVGIG (reference sequence). The CDR3 here is CAWSGLAEKYNEQFF. DNA for the CDR3: TGTGCCTGGAGCGGACTAGCGGAAAAGTACAATGAGCAGTTCTTC.

V gene TRBV6-5 combines with J gene TRBJ1-2, with TRBD1 as a possible D gene (6 bases). The ends were cut back, 6 bases at V and 8 bases at J, with 22 bases in the middle. The CDR3 has 15 amino acids. Germline V gene sequence: CDR1 MNHEY, CDR2 SVGAGI. The CDR3 is CASSLSGTLTGGYTF. DNA of the CDR3: TGTGCCAGCAGCCTCAGCGGGACACTTACGGGGGGCTACACCTTC.